The clone carrying this T cell receptor beta chain was detected ten times or more. This record belongs to a study of blood T cells in healthy people across ages. The second PCR ran about 6 to 12 cycles with a sample-barcoded 5' primer and J-beta primers. Tagging of each cDNA molecule was performed by a template-switch adaptor with 12 random nucleotides. TCRdb used MiXCR to reprocess the 5' RACE reads, holding one entry per CDR3 protein. This table holds 1.5 million to 2 million distinct CDR3 sequences, roughly 52% found once. Isolation recovered at least 6 million PBMCs from every sample. This TCR derives from a woman in her 40s in good health. Material for sequencing was blood.

Here the CDR3 DNA reads TGTGCCAGCAGCGACGGGACAGACGCAACTAATGAAAAACTGTTTTTT. This codes for CASSDGTDATNEKLFF. This chain connects TRBV7-9 to TRBJ1-4; 7 bases are shared with TRBD1. With V trimmed by 5 bases and J by 0 bases, 6 bases remained unmatched. Looked up from germline, CDR1 is SEHNR and CDR2 is FQNEAQ (reference sequence). The CDR3 has 16 residues.